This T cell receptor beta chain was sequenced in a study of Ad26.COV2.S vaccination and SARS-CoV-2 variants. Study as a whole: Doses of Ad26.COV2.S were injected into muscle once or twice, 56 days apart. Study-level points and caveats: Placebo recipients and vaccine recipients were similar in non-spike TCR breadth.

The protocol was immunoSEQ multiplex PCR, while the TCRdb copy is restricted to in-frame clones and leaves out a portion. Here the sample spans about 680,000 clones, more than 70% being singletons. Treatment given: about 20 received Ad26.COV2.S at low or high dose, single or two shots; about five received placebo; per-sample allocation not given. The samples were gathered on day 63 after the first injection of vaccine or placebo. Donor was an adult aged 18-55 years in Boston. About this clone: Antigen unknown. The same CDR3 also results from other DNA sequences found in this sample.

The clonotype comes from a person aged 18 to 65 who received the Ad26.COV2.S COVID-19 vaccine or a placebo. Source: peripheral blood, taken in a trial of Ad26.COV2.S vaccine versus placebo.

CDR3 sequence reads: CATSDSGYGYTF. The CDR3 region has the DNA TGTGCCACCAGTGATTCCGGGTATGGCTACACCTTC. This sequence joins TRBV24-1 and TRBJ1-2; D is undetermined. Germline V gene data show CDR1 as KGHDR and CDR2 as SFDVKD. The ends were cut back, 2 bases at V and 5 bases at J, with 5 bases in the middle. The CDR3 is 12 amino acids.